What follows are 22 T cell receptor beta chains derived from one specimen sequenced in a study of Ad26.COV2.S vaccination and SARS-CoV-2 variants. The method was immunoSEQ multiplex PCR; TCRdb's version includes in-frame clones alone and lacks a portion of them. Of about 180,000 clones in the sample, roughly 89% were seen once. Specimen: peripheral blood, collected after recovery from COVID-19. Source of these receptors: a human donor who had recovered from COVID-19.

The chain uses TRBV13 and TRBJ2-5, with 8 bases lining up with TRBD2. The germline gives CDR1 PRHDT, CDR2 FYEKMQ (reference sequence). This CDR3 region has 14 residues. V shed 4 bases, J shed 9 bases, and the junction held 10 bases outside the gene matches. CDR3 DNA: TGTGCCAGCAGCTCCGGACCTGACGGGGGGGCCCAGTACTTC. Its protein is CASSSGPDGGAQYF.

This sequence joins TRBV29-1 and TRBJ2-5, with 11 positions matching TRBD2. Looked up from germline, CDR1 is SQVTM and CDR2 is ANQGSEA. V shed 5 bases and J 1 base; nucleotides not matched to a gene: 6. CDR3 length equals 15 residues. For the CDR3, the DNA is TGCAGCGTTAATAGCGGGGGGGCCCGCCAAGAGACCCAGTACTTC. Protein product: CSVNSGGARQETQYF.

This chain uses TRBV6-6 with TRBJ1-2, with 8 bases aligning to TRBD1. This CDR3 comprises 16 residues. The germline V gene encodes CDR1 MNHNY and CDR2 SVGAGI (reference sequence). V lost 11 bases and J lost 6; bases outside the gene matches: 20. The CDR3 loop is CAANPGGGQGADGYTF. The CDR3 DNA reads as TGTGCCGCCAACCCAGGAGGAGGGCAGGGGGCGGATGGCTACACCTTC.

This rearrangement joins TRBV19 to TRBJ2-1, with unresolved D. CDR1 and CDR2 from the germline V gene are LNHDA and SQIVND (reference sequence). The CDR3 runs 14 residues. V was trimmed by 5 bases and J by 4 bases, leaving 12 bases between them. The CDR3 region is CASSRPSQYNEQFF. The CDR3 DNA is TGTGCCAGTAGTCGACCAAGTCAATACAATGAGCAGTTCTTC.

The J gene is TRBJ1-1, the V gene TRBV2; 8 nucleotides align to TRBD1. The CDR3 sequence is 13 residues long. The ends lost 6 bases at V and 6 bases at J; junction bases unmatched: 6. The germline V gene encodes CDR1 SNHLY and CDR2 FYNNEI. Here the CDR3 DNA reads TGTGCCAGCAGGCGGACAGGGTTAGCTGAAGCTTTCTTT. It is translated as CASRRTGLAEAFF.

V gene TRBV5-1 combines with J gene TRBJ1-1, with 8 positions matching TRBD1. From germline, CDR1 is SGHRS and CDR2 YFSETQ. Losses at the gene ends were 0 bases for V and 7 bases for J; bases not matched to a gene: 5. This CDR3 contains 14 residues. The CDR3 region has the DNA TGCGCCAGCAGCTTGGGGCAGGGGGCGGATGAAGCTTTCTTT. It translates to CASSLGQGADEAFF.

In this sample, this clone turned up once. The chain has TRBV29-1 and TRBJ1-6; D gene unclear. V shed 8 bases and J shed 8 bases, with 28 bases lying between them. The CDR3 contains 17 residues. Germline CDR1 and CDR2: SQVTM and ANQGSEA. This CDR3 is CSPQISGPNGKDSPLHF. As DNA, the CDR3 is TGCAGCCCTCAGATATCAGGCCCTAACGGCAAGGATTCACCCCTCCACTTT.

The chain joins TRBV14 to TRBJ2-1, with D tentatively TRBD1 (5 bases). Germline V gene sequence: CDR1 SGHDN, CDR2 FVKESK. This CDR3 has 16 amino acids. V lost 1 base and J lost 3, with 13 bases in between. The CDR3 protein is CASSQGKGMVYNEQFF. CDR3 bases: TGTGCCAGCAGCCAAGGAAAGGGGATGGTCTACAATGAGCAGTTCTTC.

DNA of the CDR3: TGTGCCAGCAGCCCCGGACAGGGTGGGATCTATGGCTACACCTTC. This encodes CASSPGQGGIYGYTF. The chain links TRBV7-2 to TRBJ1-2; TRBD1 aligns across 8 bases. The germline V gene has CDR1 SGHTA and CDR2 FQGNSA. The trim removed 5 bases at V and 4 bases at J, leaving 9 bases unmatched. The CDR3 has 15 amino acids. The full variable domain, in which reference TRBV7-2 and TRBJ1-2 provide the parts outside the CDR3, is GAGVSQSPSNKVTEKGKDVELRCDPISGHTALYWYRQSLGQGLEFLIYFQGNSAPDKSGLPSDRFSAERTGGSVSTLTIQRTQQEDSAVYLCASSPGQGGIYGYTFGSGTRLTVV.

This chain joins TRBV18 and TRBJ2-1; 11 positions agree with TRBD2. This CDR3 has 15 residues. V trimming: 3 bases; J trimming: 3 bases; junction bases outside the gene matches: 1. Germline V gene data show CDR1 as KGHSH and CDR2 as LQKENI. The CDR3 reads CASSPGLADYNEQFF. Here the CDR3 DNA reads TGTGCCAGCTCACCGGGACTAGCGGACTACAATGAGCAGTTCTTC.

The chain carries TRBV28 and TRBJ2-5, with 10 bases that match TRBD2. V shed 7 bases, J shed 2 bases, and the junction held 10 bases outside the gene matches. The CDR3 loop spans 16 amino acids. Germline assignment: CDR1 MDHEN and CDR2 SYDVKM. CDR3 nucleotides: TGTGCCAGCACTCAGGGAGCTAGCGGGGGTCAAGAGACCCAGTACTTC. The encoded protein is CASTQGASGGQETQYF.

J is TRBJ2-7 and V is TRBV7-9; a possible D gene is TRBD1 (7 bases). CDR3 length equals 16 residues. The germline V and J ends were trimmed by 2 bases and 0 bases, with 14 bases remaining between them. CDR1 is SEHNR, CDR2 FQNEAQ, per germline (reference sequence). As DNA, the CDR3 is TGTGCCAGCAGCTTACGAAGGGGGGACAGCTCCTACGAGCAGTACTTC. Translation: CASSLRRGDSSYEQYF.

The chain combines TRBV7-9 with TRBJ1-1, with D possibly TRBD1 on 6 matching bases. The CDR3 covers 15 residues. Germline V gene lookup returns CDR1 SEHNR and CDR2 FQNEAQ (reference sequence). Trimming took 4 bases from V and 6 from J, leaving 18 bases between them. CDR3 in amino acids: CASSWPEGGAPEAFF. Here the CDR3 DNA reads TGTGCCAGCAGCTGGCCGGAGGGGGGCGCGCCTGAAGCTTTCTTT.

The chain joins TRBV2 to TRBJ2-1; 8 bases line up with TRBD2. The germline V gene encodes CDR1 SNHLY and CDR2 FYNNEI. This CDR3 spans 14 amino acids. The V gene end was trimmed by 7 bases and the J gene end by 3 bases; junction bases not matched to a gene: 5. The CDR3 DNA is TGTGCCAGCACAATAGCGGGGAGCTACAATGAGCAGTTCTTC. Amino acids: CASTIAGSYNEQFF.

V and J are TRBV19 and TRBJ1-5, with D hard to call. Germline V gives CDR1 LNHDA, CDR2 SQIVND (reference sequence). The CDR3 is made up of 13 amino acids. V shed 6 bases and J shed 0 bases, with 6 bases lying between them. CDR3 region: CASSDYSNQPQHF. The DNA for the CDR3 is TGTGCCAGTAGCGACTATAGCAATCAGCCCCAGCATTTT.

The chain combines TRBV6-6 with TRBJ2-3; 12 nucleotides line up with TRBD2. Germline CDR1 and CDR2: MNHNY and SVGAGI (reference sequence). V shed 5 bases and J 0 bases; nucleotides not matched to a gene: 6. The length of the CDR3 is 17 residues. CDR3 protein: CASSPLAGGFSTDTQYF. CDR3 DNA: TGTGCCAGCAGTCCCCTAGCGGGAGGGTTTAGCACAGATACGCAGTATTTT.

The CDR3 sequence: CASSVDLGAGVNEQFF. The CDR3 nucleotides are TGTGCCAGCAGCGTAGATTTAGGGGCAGGGGTCAATGAGCAGTTCTTC. This rearrangement joins TRBV9 to TRBJ2-1, with a weak D call TRBD1 (6 bases). CDR3 length: 16 amino acids. The ends were cut back, 0 bases at V and 6 bases at J, with 16 bases in the middle. Germline CDR1 is SGDLS and CDR2 is YYNGEE.

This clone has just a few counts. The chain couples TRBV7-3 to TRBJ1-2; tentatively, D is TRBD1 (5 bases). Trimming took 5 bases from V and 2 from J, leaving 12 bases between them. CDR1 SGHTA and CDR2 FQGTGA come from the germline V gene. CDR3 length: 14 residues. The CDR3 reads CASSTGTGNYGYTF. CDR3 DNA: TGTGCCAGCAGCACTGGGACGGGGAACTATGGCTACACCTTC.

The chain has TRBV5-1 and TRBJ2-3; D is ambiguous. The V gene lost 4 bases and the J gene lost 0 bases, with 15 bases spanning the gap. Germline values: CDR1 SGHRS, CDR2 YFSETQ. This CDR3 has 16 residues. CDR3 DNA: TGCGCCAGCAGCCCCCTGAGAGCAGCGAGCACAGATACGCAGTATTTT. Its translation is CASSPLRAASTDTQYF.

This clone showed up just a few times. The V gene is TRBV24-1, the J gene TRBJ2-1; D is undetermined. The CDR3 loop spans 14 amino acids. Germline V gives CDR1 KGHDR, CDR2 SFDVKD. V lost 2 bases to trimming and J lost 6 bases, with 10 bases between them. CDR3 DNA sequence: TGTGCCACCAGTGATTACGCTAGAGGCAATGAGCAGTTCTTC. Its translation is CATSDYARGNEQFF.

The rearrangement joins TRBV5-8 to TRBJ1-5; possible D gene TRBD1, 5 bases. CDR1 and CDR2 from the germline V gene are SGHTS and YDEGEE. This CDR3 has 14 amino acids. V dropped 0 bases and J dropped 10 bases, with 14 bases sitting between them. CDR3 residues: CASSLVGPKTPQHF. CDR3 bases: TGTGCCAGCAGCTTGGTGGGACCCAAAACCCCCCAGCATTTT.

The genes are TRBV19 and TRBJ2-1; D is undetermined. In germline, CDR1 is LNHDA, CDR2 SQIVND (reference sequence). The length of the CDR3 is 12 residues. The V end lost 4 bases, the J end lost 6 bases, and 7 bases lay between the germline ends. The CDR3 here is CASSTASNEQFF. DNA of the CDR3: TGTGCCAGTAGTACCGCGAGCAATGAGCAGTTCTTC.